This record concerns one T cell receptor beta chain sequence. Its antigen remains unknown. This entry comes from a study of cytomegalovirus exposure and HLA in healthy donors. The overall study: Genotyping of roughly 400 donors showed that roughly 80% belonged to the Caucasian-associated ancestry cluster.

Study results and caveats: Associated with cytomegalovirus, according to the listing, were fewer than 200 TCR beta chains. Reports described diagnosis of cytomegalovirus status by the classifier as highly specific and sensitive. Segments of the TCR beta V type were, in most cases, productive about 87% or about 30% of the time in an earlier analysis.

Per the germline V gene, CDR1 is SGHNT and CDR2 is YYREEE (reference sequence). V was shortened by 4 bases and J by 0 bases, with 10 bases between the two germline ends. There are 14 residues in the CDR3. In the PCR, 60 Vbeta and 13 Jbeta primers were used. The table came from immunoSEQ multiplex PCR; TCRdb's copy has only in-frame clones and leaves some out. The table records about 110,000 clones, 65% to 75% of them present only once. The chain uses TRBV5-4 and TRBJ1-2; D is ambiguous. Sequenced material: PBMCs. This sequence originates from a man in his forties or fifties in good health and CMV-seropositive. The CDR3 DNA reads TGTGCCAGCAGCCCAGGCACTTCTAACTATGGCTACACCTTC. Translating it yields CASSPGTSNYGYTF.